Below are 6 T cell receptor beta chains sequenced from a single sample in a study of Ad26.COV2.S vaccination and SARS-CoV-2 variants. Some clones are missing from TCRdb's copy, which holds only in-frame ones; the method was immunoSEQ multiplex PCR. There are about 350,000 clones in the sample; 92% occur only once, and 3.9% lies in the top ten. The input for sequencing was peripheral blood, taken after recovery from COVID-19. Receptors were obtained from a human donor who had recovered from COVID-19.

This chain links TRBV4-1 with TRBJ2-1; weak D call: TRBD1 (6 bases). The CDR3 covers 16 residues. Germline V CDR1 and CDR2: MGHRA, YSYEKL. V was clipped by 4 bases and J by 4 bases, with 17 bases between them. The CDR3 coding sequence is TGCGCCAGCAGCCCCACAGGGTCCCAACTGTACAATGAGCAGTTCTTC. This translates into CASSPTGSQLYNEQFF.

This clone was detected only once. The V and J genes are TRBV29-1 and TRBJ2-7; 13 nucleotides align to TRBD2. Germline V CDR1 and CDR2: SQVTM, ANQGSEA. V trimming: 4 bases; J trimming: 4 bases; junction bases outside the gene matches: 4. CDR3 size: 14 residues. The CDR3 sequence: CSVGRTSGGYEQYF. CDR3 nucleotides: TGCAGCGTTGGTCGGACTAGCGGGGGTTACGAGCAGTACTTC.

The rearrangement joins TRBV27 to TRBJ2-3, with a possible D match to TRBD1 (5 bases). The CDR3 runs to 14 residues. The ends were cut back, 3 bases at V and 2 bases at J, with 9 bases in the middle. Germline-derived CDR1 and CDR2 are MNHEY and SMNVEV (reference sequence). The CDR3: CASSFSRATDTQYF. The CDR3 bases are TGTGCCAGCAGTTTTTCCAGGGCCACAGATACGCAGTATTTT.

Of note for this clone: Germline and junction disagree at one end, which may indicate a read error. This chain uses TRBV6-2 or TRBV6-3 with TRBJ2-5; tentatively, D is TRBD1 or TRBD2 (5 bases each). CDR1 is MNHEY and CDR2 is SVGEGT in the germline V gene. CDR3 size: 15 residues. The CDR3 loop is CASSYIGTNQEIQYF. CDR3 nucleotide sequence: TGTGCCAGCAGTTACATCGGGACCAACCAAGAGATCCAGTACTTC.

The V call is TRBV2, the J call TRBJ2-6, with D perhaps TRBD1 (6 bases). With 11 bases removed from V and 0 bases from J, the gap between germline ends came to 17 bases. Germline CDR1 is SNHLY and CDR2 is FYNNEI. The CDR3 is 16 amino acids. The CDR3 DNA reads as TGTGCCGGGGGAGACAGGATGGCCTCTGGGGCCAACGTCCTGACTTTC. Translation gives CAGGDRMASGANVLTF.

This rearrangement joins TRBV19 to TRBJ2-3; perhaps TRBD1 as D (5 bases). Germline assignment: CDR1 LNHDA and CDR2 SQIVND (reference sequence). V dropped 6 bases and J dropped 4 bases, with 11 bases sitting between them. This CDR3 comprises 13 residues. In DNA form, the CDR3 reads TGTGCCAGTAGCCAGGGCCTCGCAGATACGCAGTATTTT. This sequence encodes CASSQGLADTQYF.